This T cell receptor beta chain was identified in a study of beta chain features in type 1 diabetes. With 6 bases removed from V and 0 bases from J, the gap between germline ends came to 9 bases. From germline, CDR1 is MNHEY and CDR2 SMNVEV (reference sequence). The CDR3 extends over 15 amino acids. The table lists this clone with a few counts. Its antigen is not identified. Notes on the study in general: Whatever favoring of shorter templates PCR might show would apply equally to patients and controls. Naive, central memory and Treg TCRB repertoires seemed to resemble each other more closely in patients than they did in healthy donors. All four CD4+ subsets from Type 1 diabetes patients carried moderately but significantly shorter TCRB CDR3s.

Reverse transcription of all isolated RNA meant that expressed TCRB transcripts were sequenced. Measured with immunoSEQ multiplex PCR; TCRdb has only the in-frame clones, and not every one. Altogether about 650,000 clones are present, around 12% being singletons, with the ten largest covering about 0.11%. The chain carries TRBV27 and TRBJ2-6, with D unclear. This sequence was found in a man under 40 with type 1 diabetes. Sequencing used naive CD4+ T cells from blood. The CDR3 reads CASRSALSGANVLTF. As DNA, the CDR3 is TGTGCCAGCAGGAGTGCCCTCTCTGGGGCCAACGTCCTGACTTTC. Drawing the rest from reference TRBV27 and TRBJ2-6, the complete variable domain is EAQVTQNPRYLITVTGKKLTVTCSQNMNHEYMSWYRQDPGLGLRQIYYSMNVEVTDKGDVPEGYKVSRKEKRNFPLILESPSPNQTSLYFCASRSALSGANVLTFGAGSRLTVL.